This TCR beta chain was profiled in a study of T cell clonality in common variable immunodeficiency. TCRdb keeps only in-frame clones here, not all; method: immunoSEQ multiplex PCR. The sample holds tens of thousands of clones, and no clone turns up only once. Turning to this clone: The read stops 3 residues short of the end of the CDR3; the missing end is completed from the germline J gene.

Germline V gene data show CDR1 as WSHSY and CDR2 as SAAADI. The ends lost 6 bases at V and 6 bases at J; junction bases unmatched: 14. This CDR3 has 17 amino acids. This clonotype was sampled from a person aged 18-70 years in good health. Sequencing used peripheral blood mononuclear cells. The genes are TRBV10-2 and TRBJ2-7, with TRBD2 matching over 13 bases. CDR3 DNA, as far as it was read: TGCGCCAGCAGGGGAGTCGGACTAGCGGGAGAGGGGGGCGAG. It yields the protein CASRGVGLAGEGGE. Given in full, the CDR3 is CASRGVGLAGEGGEQYF.